The 18 T cell receptor beta chains in this list originate from one sample, sequenced in a study of patients and donors after allogeneic stem cell transplantation. In TCRdb, the RT-PCR reads were re-called with MiXCR into one record per CDR3 protein. The sample comprises 900,000 to 1,000,000 distinct CDR3 sequences, around 17% of which are singletons, and about 6% rests with the top ten. Source material: blood, either unsorted or a sorted T cell fraction (not recorded which). These receptor sequences come from a human donor who was either an allogeneic HSCT recipient or a stem cell or donor lymphocyte infusion donor (not recorded which). It is not recorded whose cells these are; they may come from a transplant donor.

This clonotype was seen only a few times. The CDR3 region has the DNA TGTGCCAGCAGTGAAGGAGTCGGGGTTGAGCTGTTTTTT. Protein sequence: CASSEGVGVELFF. The genes are TRBV2 and TRBJ2-2, with D possibly TRBD2 on 5 matching bases. The CDR3 extends over 13 amino acids. CDR1 is SNHLY, CDR2 FYNNEI, per germline. The ends were cut back, 1 base at V and 11 bases at J, with 11 bases in the middle.

Only a few counts were recorded for this clonotype. The chain employs TRBV4-2 and TRBJ1-2; TRBD1 agrees at 7 bases. Germline V gene data show CDR1 as LGHNA and CDR2 as YNFKEQ. CDR3 size: 13 residues. The J segment lost 6 bases and the V segment lost 7 bases, leaving 8 bases of the junction unmatched. CDR3 residues: CASNNRGGDGYTF. CDR3 nucleotides: TGTGCCAGCAATAACAGGGGAGGGGATGGCTACACCTTC.

Only a few counts were recorded for this clonotype. The rearrangement joins TRBV6-1 to TRBJ2-3; tentatively, D is TRBD2 (5 bases). This CDR3 has 14 residues. Trimming removed 7 bases at V and 4 bases at J, with 15 bases between. The germline V gene has CDR1 MNHNS and CDR2 SASEGT. This CDR3 reads CASKIETGADTQYF. The DNA of the CDR3 is TGTGCCAGCAAAATAGAGACCGGGGCAGATACGCAGTATTTT.

In this sample, this clonotype turned up a few times. This chain joins TRBV30 and TRBJ2-1, with D uncertain. The CDR3 contains 13 residues. Germline lookup yields CDR1 GTSNPN and CDR2 SVGIG (reference sequence). Trimming took off 2 bases at V and 6 bases at J, with 11 bases between the two ends. The CDR3 sequence: CAWSKDTGNEQFF. CDR3 bases: TGTGCCTGGAGTAAAGACACTGGCAATGAGCAGTTCTTC.

The chain combines TRBV2 with TRBJ1-1, with D perhaps TRBD1 (6 bases). This CDR3 spans 14 amino acids. Per the germline V gene, CDR1 is SNHLY and CDR2 is FYNNEI. Trimming pared 7 bases from V and 5 bases from J, leaving 17 bases between. The CDR3: CASNRARTGTEAFF. The CDR3 DNA follows: TGTGCCAGCAATCGGGCTCGTACAGGGACTGAAGCTTTCTTT.

V is TRBV7-8 and J is TRBJ2-3; maybe TRBD2 (6 bases). Germline-derived CDR1 and CDR2 are SGHVS and FQNEAQ. Trimming removed 2 bases from V and 3 bases from J, with 12 bases in between. The CDR3 consists of 15 residues. CDR3 nucleotides: TGTGCCAGCAGCTTAAGTGGGCGGGATACAGATACGCAGTATTTT. It codes for CASSLSGRDTDTQYF.

This clonotype turned up a few times. The chain couples TRBV6-5 to TRBJ1-6, with D unresolved. The V gene's germline CDR1 is MNHEY and CDR2 SVGAGI. V lost 0 bases and J lost 7, with 13 bases in between. CDR3 length equals 16 residues. As DNA, the CDR3 is TGTGCCAGCAGTTACTCATGGATCACAGAGAATTCACCCCTCCACTTT. This gives the protein CASSYSWITENSPLHF.

This clonotype appeared a few times. V is TRBV7-6 and J is TRBJ2-3; 10 positions match TRBD2. The trim removed 1 base at V and 5 bases at J, leaving 0 bases unmatched. Germline V gives CDR1 SGHVS, CDR2 FNYEAQ. This CDR3 is 14 amino acids long. The CDR3 DNA reads TGTGCCAGCAGCTTAGTAGCGGGAGGAGATACGCAGTATTTT. Translation: CASSLVAGGDTQYF.

The V call is TRBV6-1, the J call TRBJ2-7, with TRBD1 matching 8 bases. CDR1 is MNHNS, CDR2 SASEGT, per germline. With V trimmed by 6 bases and J by 0 bases, 7 bases remained unmatched. The CDR3 totals 15 residues. The CDR3 bases are TGTGCCAGCAGGGCCAGGGGGCCATCCTCCTACGAGCAGTACTTC. It yields the protein CASRARGPSSYEQYF.

This clonotype was seen a handful of times. This chain connects TRBV24-1 to TRBJ2-7; 8 bases fit TRBD2. The CDR3 is 14 residues long. J was trimmed by 4 bases and V by 5 bases; bases with no gene match: 6. The germline CDR1 and CDR2 sequences are KGHDR and SFDVKD. The CDR3: CATSAPGGLYEQYF. The CDR3 DNA reads TGTGCCACCAGTGCCCCGGGGGGGTTGTACGAGCAGTACTTC.

There are a few counts of this clonotype. This chain links TRBV10-3 with TRBJ1-5, with D perhaps TRBD1 (5 bases). The CDR3 has 16 residues. Trimming left V 3 bases short and J 2 bases short, with 14 bases between. Per the germline V gene, CDR1 is ENHRY and CDR2 is SYGVKD. For the CDR3, the DNA is TGTGCCATCAGTGATGGGGCAGGGTTTGGCAATCAGCCCCAGCATTTT. It translates to CAISDGAGFGNQPQHF.

This clonotype has a count of ten or more. The rearrangement links TRBV12-3 or TRBV12-4 to TRBJ1-1; 11 positions match TRBD1. Germline trimming cut 0 bases from V and 0 bases from J; bases unmatched to any gene: 3. CDR3 length: 17 amino acids. CDR3 residues: CASSLARTGGLNTEAFF. The CDR3 DNA follows: TGTGCCAGCAGTTTAGCGAGGACAGGGGGCTTGAACACTGAAGCTTTCTTT.

V is TRBV12-3 or TRBV12-4 and J is TRBJ1-1; 10 bases agree with TRBD1. V trimming: 6 bases; J trimming: 6 bases; junction bases outside the gene matches: 4. This CDR3 is built from 13 residues. In DNA, the CDR3 is TGTGCCAGCAGACGACAGGGGGCTCCTGAAGCTTTCTTT. Residues: CASRRQGAPEAFF.

The rearrangement uses TRBV20-1 and TRBJ2-7; TRBD1 matches 7 bases. This CDR3 has 16 amino acids. CDR1 DFQATT and CDR2 SNEGSKA come from the germline V gene (reference sequence). The CDR3 sequence: CSAVVPRQGFPYEQYF. The CDR3 nucleotides are TGCAGCGCTGTGGTTCCGAGACAGGGTTTCCCCTACGAGCAGTACTTC.

This clonotype was observed a handful of times. The CDR3: CASSQGGAGGTEAFF. The CDR3 region has the DNA TGCGCCAGCAGCCAAGGTGGCGCGGGGGGCACTGAAGCTTTCTTT. This sequence joins TRBV4-3 and TRBJ1-1, with D perhaps TRBD1 (5 bases). The CDR3 runs to 15 residues. V was cut by 1 base and J by 4 bases, with 13 bases left in between. Germline-derived CDR1 and CDR2 are LGHNA and YSLEER.

This clonotype was observed at least ten times. The chain links TRBV18 to TRBJ2-3; D call uncertain. The CDR3 runs to 16 residues. Trimming pared 0 bases from V and 3 bases from J, leaving 13 bases between. Per the germline V gene, CDR1 is KGHSH and CDR2 is LQKENI. The CDR3 bases are TGTGCCAGCTCACCACCTTTGTCCGGCTCGACAGATACGCAGTATTTT. The encoded protein is CASSPPLSGSTDTQYF.

This clonotype was counted only a few times. The chain has TRBV15 and TRBJ2-2, with 8 nucleotides matching TRBD1. This CDR3 spans 15 amino acids. The germline CDR1 and CDR2 sequences are LNHNV and YYDKDF (reference sequence). The V and J ends lost 5 bases and 3 bases, in that order; junction bases with no gene match: 5. The chain's CDR3 is CATSGQGPDTGELFF. CDR3 sequence (DNA): TGTGCCACCAGCGGACAGGGTCCCGACACCGGGGAGCTGTTTTTT.

A single count supports this clonotype. This rearrangement joins TRBV24-1 to TRBJ2-1; either TRBD1 or TRBD2 may supply D (7 bases each). Per the germline V gene, CDR1 is KGHDR and CDR2 is SFDVKD. Trimming removed 4 bases from V and 5 bases from J, with 23 bases in between. The CDR3 consists of 18 residues. The CDR3 spells CATSDRTGSGGYNNEQFF. As DNA, the CDR3 is TGTGCCACCAGTGACCGGACAGGTTCGGGGGGATACAACAATGAGCAGTTCTTC.